This T cell receptor beta chain was profiled in a study of read filtering for tumor transcriptome and immune sequencing. Background on the study: Per sample, TCR-region reads ranged about 3.5 to 11 million by IR-seq, about 85 to 1,400 by RNA-seq. Study results and caveats: The sorted CD138-negative fraction was a mixed bone marrow immune population, not purified T cells.

This clonotype has more than one count but fewer than ten. The antigen remains unidentified. From 300 to 400 ng of RNA, a library with molecular barcoded alpha/delta and beta/gamma adaptors was made. In TCRdb, the reads were re-called with MiXCR into one record per CDR3 protein. The sample holds about 57,000 distinct CDR3 sequences, 11% to 15% seen once. Trimming shortened V by 5 bases and J by 8 bases, and 10 bases separated the two germline ends. Germline loops: CDR1 SGHTA, CDR2 FQGNSA. This CDR3 has 13 amino acids. Source material: a population of CD138-negative cells sorted from bone marrow. This chain connects TRBV7-2 to TRBJ1-6; D not resolved. The sequence was collected from a donor aged 40 or older with multiple myeloma. CDR3 protein: CASSVKADSPLHF. In DNA, the CDR3 is TGTGCCAGCAGCGTAAAGGCAGATTCACCCCTCCACTTT.